A single sample gave rise to the 7 T cell receptor beta chains below, sequenced in a study of early stage breast cancer tumors. TCRdb keeps only in-frame clones here, not all; method: immunoSEQ multiplex PCR. The sample yields about 38,000 clones, 74% seen once. Sequencing used blood. The source is a person aged 55 to 75 with breast cancer.

The DNA for the CDR3 is TGTGCCAGCACCCCATATGGGGGCACAGATACGCAGTATTTT. It yields the protein CASTPYGGTDTQYF. J is TRBJ2-3 and V is TRBV2; no definite D call. V was trimmed by 7 bases and J by 1 base, leaving 12 bases between them. Germline V gives CDR1 SNHLY, CDR2 FYNNEI. This CDR3 is built from 14 residues.

This clone was observed a few times. The V gene is TRBV5-1, the J gene TRBJ2-7, with D possibly matching TRBD1 (6 bases). The CDR3 has 14 amino acids. V shed 4 bases and J shed 1 base, with 12 bases lying between them. Germline CDR1 is SGHRS and CDR2 is YFSETQ. The DNA for the CDR3 is TGCGCCAGCAGCCCCGAGGGACATTCCTACGAGCAGTACTTC. Residues: CASSPEGHSYEQYF. Together with reference TRBV5-1 and TRBJ2-7, the CDR3 gives the full variable domain: KAGVTQTPRYLIKTRGQQVTLSCSPISGHRSVSWYQQTPGQGLQFLFEYFSETQRNKGNFPGRFSGRQFSNSRSEMNVSTLELGDSALYLCASSPEGHSYEQYFGPGTRLTVT.

The chain uses TRBV6-8 and TRBJ1-4; 11 bases line up with TRBD1. From germline, CDR1 is MNHGY and CDR2 SAAAGT. V lost 2 bases and J lost 1; bases outside the gene matches: 9. The CDR3 extends over 19 amino acids. Written as DNA, the CDR3 is TGTGCCAGCAGTTACGAGAACCGGGACAGGGGGGTAACTAATGAAAAACTGTTTTTT. This codes for CASSYENRDRGVTNEKLFF.

The rearrangement uses TRBV20-1 and TRBJ1-2; D is unresolved. The germline CDR1 and CDR2 sequences are DFQATT and SNEGSKA (reference sequence). Trimming shortened V by 3 bases and J by 8 bases, and 4 bases separated the two germline ends. The CDR3 spans 9 residues. As DNA, the CDR3 is TGCAGTGCTAGTGGGGGCTACACCTTC. This sequence encodes CSASGGYTF.

The chain combines TRBV11-2 with TRBJ2-7; no definite D call. The V gene lost 1 base and the J gene lost 1 base, with 8 bases spanning the gap. The V gene's germline CDR1 is SGHAT and CDR2 FQNNGV. There are 14 residues in the CDR3. As DNA, the CDR3 is TGTGCCAGCAGCTTAGGAGCGCGATCCTACGAGCAGTACTTC. Its protein is CASSLGARSYEQYF.

This clone was recorded a few times. The chain has TRBV5-4 and TRBJ2-2, with a weak D call TRBD1 (6 bases). The ends were cut back, 1 base at V and 4 bases at J, with 14 bases in the middle. The CDR3 contains 16 residues. CDR1 SGHNT and CDR2 YYREEE come from the germline V gene (reference sequence). DNA for the CDR3: TGTGCCAGCAGCTTGTCGGTGGGGGCGAGCACCGGGGAGCTGTTTTTT. This encodes CASSLSVGASTGELFF.

This clone has only a few counts. The rearrangement links TRBV28 to TRBJ1-1, with D uncertain. The CDR3 length is 12 residues. Germline loops: CDR1 MDHEN, CDR2 SYDVKM. Trimming cost V 3 bases and J 0 bases, with 2 bases left between them. In DNA form, the CDR3 reads TGTGCCAGCAGTTTCATGAACACTGAAGCTTTCTTT. Translated: CASSFMNTEAFF.